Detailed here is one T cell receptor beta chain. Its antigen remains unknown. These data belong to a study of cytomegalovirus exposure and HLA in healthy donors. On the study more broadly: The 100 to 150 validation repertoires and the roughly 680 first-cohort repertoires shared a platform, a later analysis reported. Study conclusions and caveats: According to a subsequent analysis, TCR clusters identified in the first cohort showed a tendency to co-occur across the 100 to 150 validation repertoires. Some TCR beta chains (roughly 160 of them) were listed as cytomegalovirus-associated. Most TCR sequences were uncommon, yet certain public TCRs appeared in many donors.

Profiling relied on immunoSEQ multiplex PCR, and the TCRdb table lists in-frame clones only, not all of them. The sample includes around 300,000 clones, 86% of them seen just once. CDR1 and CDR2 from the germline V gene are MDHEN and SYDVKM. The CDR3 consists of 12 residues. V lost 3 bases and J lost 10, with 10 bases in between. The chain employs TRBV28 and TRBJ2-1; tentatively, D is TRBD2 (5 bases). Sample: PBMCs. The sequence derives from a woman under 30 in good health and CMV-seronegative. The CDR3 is CASSLASGEQFF. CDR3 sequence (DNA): TGTGCCAGCAGTTTGGCTTCGGGGGAGCAGTTCTTC.